The 32 T cell receptor beta chains given below trace back to one sample, sequenced in a study of blood T cell repertoires in COVID-19. Method: immunoSEQ multiplex PCR; TCRdb's copy keeps in-frame clones and lacks some. Of some 250,000 clones listed, roughly nine tenths are singletons. Sequencing was done on a sample of peripheral blood. The origin of the receptors is a woman in her 30s with COVID-19, enrolled during active disease.

V and J are TRBV5-1 and TRBJ2-1, with TRBD1 as a possible D gene (5 bases). Trimming took 1 base from V and 6 from J, leaving 5 bases between them. The CDR3 sequence is 12 residues long. Per the germline V gene, CDR1 is SGHRS and CDR2 is YFSETQ. The CDR3 DNA sequence: TGCGCCAGCAGCTTGCAGGGCAATGAGCAGTTCTTC. Protein product: CASSLQGNEQFF.

The chain recombines TRBV19 with TRBJ2-4; 8 bases are a match to TRBD1. Germline V gives CDR1 LNHDA, CDR2 SQIVND (reference sequence). The CDR3 is 14 residues long. J gave up 3 bases and V 10 bases, and 8 bases lay outside the gene matches. The chain's CDR3 is CATQDRADKNIQYF. The CDR3 coding sequence is TGTGCCACCCAGGACAGGGCCGACAAAAACATTCAGTACTTC.

This clone appeared once. The CDR3 region is CASSFQGSNSPLHF. DNA of the CDR3: TGTGCCAGCAGTTTCCAGGGCTCCAATTCACCCCTCCACTTT. The J gene is TRBJ1-6, the V gene TRBV27; perhaps TRBD1 as D (5 bases). This CDR3 is built from 14 residues. Germline V CDR1 and CDR2: MNHEY, SMNVEV (reference sequence). Trimming removed 3 bases at V and 7 bases at J, with 10 bases between.

V is TRBV5-6 and J is TRBJ1-4; a weak D match, TRBD1 (5 bases). With 2 bases removed from V and 6 bases from J, the gap between germline ends came to 14 bases. Germline CDR1 is SGHDT and CDR2 is YYEEEE. This CDR3 has 15 amino acids. CDR3 region: CASSFGRVGDEKLFF. CDR3 nucleotide sequence: TGTGCCAGCAGCTTTGGCAGGGTGGGTGATGAAAAACTGTTTTTT.

The rearrangement links TRBV19 to TRBJ1-6; D not certain. The CDR3 covers 13 residues. V dropped 8 bases and J dropped 10 bases, with 15 bases sitting between them. The germline V gene encodes CDR1 LNHDA and CDR2 SQIVND (reference sequence). The CDR3 region has the DNA TGTGCCAGTGCCCCGGGGATCAGCTCACCCCTCCACTTT. Residues: CASAPGISSPLHF.

This chain connects TRBV19 to TRBJ1-6; no reliable D call. Trimming cost V 3 bases and J 8 bases, with 14 bases left between them. This CDR3 is 15 amino acids long. The germline V gene has CDR1 LNHDA and CDR2 SQIVND (reference sequence). The CDR3 sequence: CASSIFLRNDSPLHF. DNA of the CDR3: TGTGCCAGTAGTATCTTTCTGCGGAATGATTCACCCCTCCACTTT.

This rearrangement joins TRBV12-5 to TRBJ2-2; D uncertain. V was pared by 2 bases and J by 6 bases, with 13 bases between. The germline CDR1 and CDR2 sequences are LGHNT and FRNRAP. The CDR3 loop spans 15 amino acids. The CDR3 nucleotides are TGTGCTAGTGGTTTGCGCGCCGAGTTTGCCGGGGAGCTGTTTTTT. It specifies CASGLRAEFAGELFF.

This chain links TRBV10-1 with TRBJ2-3; 10 bases map to TRBD2. This CDR3 has 13 residues. Per germline, CDR1 WNHNN and CDR2 SYGVQD (reference sequence). With 8 bases clipped from V and 1 base from J, the junction kept 0 bases outside the gene matches. In DNA, the CDR3 is TGCGCCAGCGGGACTAGCGGCACAGATACGCAGTATTTT. Its protein is CASGTSGTDTQYF.

The rearrangement uses TRBV27 and TRBJ1-2; 7 bases are a match to TRBD1. Germline lookup yields CDR1 MNHEY and CDR2 SMNVEV (reference sequence). Unmatched junction bases numbered 18, after V lost 4 bases and J lost 1 base. CDR3 length: 19 amino acids. The CDR3 sequence: CASSSVFRQGFPNNYGYTF. CDR3 sequence (DNA): TGTGCCAGCAGTTCTGTCTTTAGACAGGGATTTCCTAATAACTATGGCTACACCTTC.

This clone has at least ten counts. The chain joins TRBV19 to TRBJ2-6, with D possibly matching TRBD1 (5 bases). CDR1 is LNHDA and CDR2 is SQIVND in the germline V gene (reference sequence). V lost 5 bases to trimming and J lost 2 bases, with 13 bases between them. The CDR3 loop spans 16 amino acids. The CDR3: CASSLDTRPGANVLTF. Written as DNA, the CDR3 is TGTGCCAGTAGTTTGGACACTCGCCCTGGGGCCAACGTCCTGACTTTC.

V and J are TRBV7-8 and TRBJ2-5; a weak D match, TRBD2 (5 bases). V was trimmed by 5 bases and J by 4 bases, leaving 11 bases between them. The CDR3 totals 13 residues. Germline assignment: CDR1 SGHVS and CDR2 FQNEAQ. The CDR3 DNA follows: TGTGCCAGCAGCCCCAAGGCGGGAGAGACCCAGTACTTC. It specifies CASSPKAGETQYF.

The chain recombines TRBV6-6 with TRBJ2-1; 10 bases are shared with TRBD2. The V and J ends lost 7 bases and 8 bases, in that order; junction bases with no gene match: 8. Germline CDR1 MNHNY, CDR2 SVGAGI (reference sequence). The CDR3 consists of 14 residues. This CDR3 is CASTLERGGDEQFF. DNA for the CDR3: TGTGCCAGCACCCTAGAGCGGGGGGGCGATGAGCAGTTCTTC.

This clone has a count of ten or more. This rearrangement joins TRBV5-4 to TRBJ1-2; no reliable D call. The germline V and J ends were trimmed by 6 bases and 1 base, with 16 bases remaining between them. CDR3 size: 15 residues. The germline CDR1 and CDR2 sequences are SGHNT and YYREEE (reference sequence). The CDR3 bases are TGTGCCAGCACCACGCGTTCATCCCTTAACTATGGCTACACCTTC. Its protein is CASTTRSSLNYGYTF.

This chain joins TRBV27 and TRBJ2-1, with TRBD2 matching over 16 bases. This CDR3 contains 19 residues. Germline V gives CDR1 MNHEY, CDR2 SMNVEV (reference sequence). After removal of 3 bases from V and 3 bases from J, the junction contained 8 bases not matched to a gene. The CDR3 loop is CASSFRGLAGGSLYNEQFF. The CDR3 DNA is TGTGCCAGCAGTTTCCGGGGACTAGCGGGGGGGTCTCTCTACAATGAGCAGTTCTTC.

This sequence joins TRBV21-1 and TRBJ1-2; the table names TRBD1, a call not compared with the DNA. TRBV21-1 counts as a pseudogene. The CDR3 spans 18 residues. CDR3 residues: CASTPYPTGTGDANGYTF. CDR3 coding DNA: TGTGCCAGCACCCCCTACCCCACCGGGACAGGGGATGCGAATGGCTACACCTTC.

The chain links TRBV4-1 to TRBJ1-1; 10 bases line up with TRBD1. This CDR3 has 17 amino acids. Germline CDR1 reads MGHRA; CDR2 reads YSYEKL. The J segment lost 3 bases and the V segment lost 3 bases, leaving 10 bases of the junction unmatched. Here the CDR3 reads CASSQSPGQGTHTEAFF. CDR3 nucleotide sequence: TGCGCCAGCAGCCAGTCACCGGGACAGGGGACCCACACTGAAGCTTTCTTT.

The gene calls are TRBV2 and TRBJ2-7; 7 bases map to TRBD2. This CDR3 is 15 amino acids long. The germline CDR1 and CDR2 sequences are SNHLY and FYNNEI. The V gene end was trimmed by 6 bases and the J gene end by 0 bases; junction bases not matched to a gene: 8. The CDR3 region has the DNA TGTGCCAGCAGGCGGGGGAGACCCCCCTCCTACGAGCAGTACTTC. Translation gives CASRRGRPPSYEQYF. The variable domain in full, completed from reference TRBV2 and TRBJ2-7, reads EPEVTQTPSHQVTQMGQEVILRCVPISNHLYFYWYRQILGQKVEFLVSFYNNEISEKSEIFDDQFSVERPDGSNFTLKIRSTKLEDSAMYFCASRRGRPPSYEQYFGPGTRLTVT.

The gene calls are TRBV6-5 and TRBJ2-5, with 7 bases identical to TRBD2. With 4 bases clipped from V and 2 bases from J, the junction kept 10 bases outside the gene matches. Germline CDR1 reads MNHEY; CDR2 reads SVGAGI. The CDR3 spans 16 residues. The DNA of the CDR3 is TGTGCCAGCAGTTCCCCCCGACTAGCAAATCAAGAGACCCAGTACTTC. This translates into CASSSPRLANQETQYF.

V gene TRBV5-5 combines with J gene TRBJ2-2; 8 bases are a match to TRBD2. Germline assignment: CDR1 SGHKS and CDR2 YYEKEE (reference sequence). The CDR3 is made up of 15 amino acids. The J segment lost 4 bases and the V segment lost 3 bases, leaving 5 bases of the junction unmatched. CDR3 protein: CASSWTSGGTGELFF. The CDR3 DNA reads TGTGCCAGCAGCTGGACCAGCGGGGGCACCGGGGAGCTGTTTTTT.

The rearrangement uses TRBV16 and TRBJ2-5; maybe TRBD2 (6 bases). This CDR3 comprises 13 residues. The ends were cut back, 3 bases at V and 7 bases at J, with 12 bases in the middle. CDR1 and CDR2 (germline): KGHSY, FQNENV. The DNA of the CDR3 is TGTGCCAGCAGCCATCGCGGGGTGGGGACCCAGTACTTC. This encodes CASSHRGVGTQYF.

This rearrangement joins TRBV29-1 to TRBJ1-1; D is ambiguous. The CDR3 has 11 residues. Germline V gene lookup returns CDR1 SQVTM and CDR2 ANQGSEA. V gave up 4 bases and J gave up 1 base, with 4 bases separating them. This chain's CDR3 is CSVGRNTEAFF. In DNA form, the CDR3 reads TGCAGCGTTGGGAGGAACACTGAAGCTTTCTTT.

The genes are TRBV5-5 and TRBJ2-7, with 7 bases that match TRBD1. Looked up from germline, CDR1 is SGHKS and CDR2 is YYEKEE (reference sequence). Trimming cost V 7 bases and J 2 bases; bases outside gene matches: 3. There are 12 residues in the CDR3. The CDR3 here is CASEGTAYEQYF. CDR3 nucleotides: TGTGCCAGCGAAGGGACAGCCTACGAGCAGTACTTC.

This clone was observed a single time. This chain connects TRBV5-1 to TRBJ1-6; D uncertain. The germline V gene encodes CDR1 SGHRS and CDR2 YFSETQ. The CDR3 consists of 17 residues. V lost 0 bases to trimming and J lost 1 base, with 11 bases between them. The CDR3 spells CASSLAVGRSYNSPLHF. CDR3 nucleotide sequence: TGCGCCAGCAGCTTGGCCGTCGGGAGGTCCTATAATTCACCCCTCCACTTT.

The chain recombines TRBV27 with TRBJ2-1, with TRBD2 as a possible D gene (5 bases). V shed 2 bases and J shed 0 bases, with 14 bases lying between them. Germline lookup yields CDR1 MNHEY and CDR2 SMNVEV (reference sequence). The CDR3 sequence is 17 residues long. The CDR3 nucleotides are TGTGCCAGCAGTTTAAGTCTGGCGGGCCTCTCCTACAATGAGCAGTTCTTC. Protein product: CASSLSLAGLSYNEQFF.

This chain links TRBV28 with TRBJ1-3; 8 bases align to TRBD1. CDR3 length equals 14 residues. V lost 6 bases and J lost 3; bases outside the gene matches: 4. The germline gives CDR1 MDHEN, CDR2 SYDVKM. The CDR3 is CASSQDRVGNTIYF. The CDR3 region has the DNA TGTGCCAGCAGCCAGGACAGGGTTGGAAACACCATATATTTT.

The chain combines TRBV18 with TRBJ2-7; 12 bases fit TRBD2. There are 14 residues in the CDR3. The V gene's germline CDR1 is KGHSH and CDR2 LQKENI. V was pared by 8 bases and J by 3 bases, with 5 bases of the junction left unmatched. Written as DNA, the CDR3 is TGTGCCAGCGCGACTAGCGGGGGCGTCTACGAGCAGTACTTC. Protein: CASATSGGVYEQYF.

This chain's CDR3 is CATTVGLAGLYEQYF. The DNA of the CDR3 is TGTGCCACCACCGTGGGACTAGCGGGGCTGTACGAGCAGTACTTC. The rearrangement uses TRBV6-5 and TRBJ2-7; the match to TRBD2 covers 13 bases. The CDR3 covers 15 residues. Per germline, CDR1 MNHEY and CDR2 SVGAGI. V lost 10 bases, J lost 4 bases, and 10 bases stayed unmatched.

This chain connects TRBV13 to TRBJ2-4; D is perhaps TRBD1 (6 bases). The germline V and J ends were trimmed by 8 bases and 3 bases, with 20 bases remaining between them. This CDR3 contains 16 residues. In germline, CDR1 is PRHDT, CDR2 FYEKMQ (reference sequence). In DNA, the CDR3 is TGTGCCAGCGCCACATCGGACAGCCAACGCAAAAACATTCAGTACTTC. It codes for CASATSDSQRKNIQYF.

The CDR3 protein is CASSLGGWAFDSPLHF. DNA for the CDR3: TGTGCCAGCAGTTTAGGAGGATGGGCGTTCGATTCACCCCTCCACTTT. This chain uses TRBV28 with TRBJ1-6; D remains unclear. The germline CDR1 and CDR2 sequences are MDHEN and SYDVKM. CDR3 size: 16 residues. V lost 2 bases, J lost 8 bases, and 16 bases lay in between.

The chain carries TRBV9 and TRBJ1-4; D is possibly TRBD1 (5 bases). The germline V gene has CDR1 SGDLS and CDR2 YYNGEE. Trimming stripped 2 bases from V and 5 bases from J, with 22 bases between. The length of the CDR3 is 18 residues. The CDR3 nucleotides are TGTGCCAGCAGCGTGGGGAAAGCCGTGAACAGGCGGAATGAAAAACTGTTTTTT. It encodes CASSVGKAVNRRNEKLFF.

V usage is TRBV27 and J usage is TRBJ2-2; TRBD1 agrees at 10 bases. J lost 4 bases, V lost 3 bases, and 8 bases had no gene match. Germline V lookup: CDR1 MNHEY, CDR2 SMNVEV (reference sequence). This CDR3 has 17 amino acids. As DNA, the CDR3 is TGTGCCAGCAGTTTTGAGACAGGGGGCCCGAGCACCGGGGAGCTGTTTTTT. Translating gives CASSFETGGPSTGELFF.

The chain joins TRBV10-3 to TRBJ2-1; a possible D gene is TRBD2 (6 bases). The CDR3 length is 12 residues. The germline V gene encodes CDR1 ENHRY and CDR2 SYGVKD. V lost 11 bases, J lost 0 bases, and 8 bases lay in between. The chain's CDR3 is CAFGSSYNEQFF. The DNA for the CDR3 is TGTGCCTTCGGGAGCTCCTACAATGAGCAGTTCTTC.